This T cell receptor (beta chain) was identified in a study of blood T cells in healthy people across ages. General study results and limits: Older individuals had lower TCR beta diversity per million T cells (the decline was roughly linear). It was found that TCR beta diversity correlated strongly with the percentage of naive T cells.

A J-beta primer mix and a sample-barcoded 5' primer were used in a second PCR of roughly 6 to 12 cycles. Every cDNA was tagged by a template-switch adaptor with 12 random nucleotides. MiXCR was run by TCRdb on the 5' RACE reads, yielding one entry per CDR3 protein. The repertoire holds 780,000 or so distinct CDR3 sequences, with 53% as singletons. The CDR3 length is 14 residues. Between the trimmed V and J ends, which lost 1 base and 8 bases, there was a span of 12 bases. CDR1 is LGHNA, CDR2 YNFKEQ, per germline. This clonotype was found a few times. What it binds is not known. Sequencing was performed on blood. The sequence derives from a man at least 80 years old in good health. The rearrangement uses TRBV4-2 and TRBJ2-4; no reliable D call. The CDR3 reads CASSQGRSPDIQYF. The DNA of the CDR3 is TGTGCCAGCAGCCAAGGCAGATCCCCGGACATTCAGTACTTC.